The present T cell receptor beta chain was sequenced within a study of blood T cell repertoires in COVID-19. Study context: COVID-19 samples collected from the United States, Italy and Spain covered acute and convalescent phases. From T cells, B-cell-depleted T cells, or PBMCs came the material, which was cDNA or gDNA.

Study processing details: Researchers report that nucleated cell counts were estimated from reference gene primer amplification. Produced via immunoSEQ multiplex PCR; TCRdb's table is partial and in-frame only. V, J and clone size are those of that table, while D and trimming were read from the DNA. This table has 100,000 or so clones, approximately 81% appearing once. From germline, CDR1 is MDHEN and CDR2 SYDVKM. The CDR3 contains 15 residues. Trimming took 2 bases from V and 5 from J, leaving 16 bases between them. This TCR was recovered from a human donor in a cohort sampled during active COVID-19. The material sequenced was peripheral blood. The genes are TRBV28 and TRBJ2-7; tentative D call: TRBD1 (6 bases). The CDR3 coding sequence is TGTGCCAGCAGTTTAGCCAAGACAGGTATCGACGAGCAGTACTTC. This gives the protein CASSLAKTGIDEQYF.